One and the same sample provided the 29 T cell receptor beta chains below, sequenced in a study of blood T cell repertoires in COVID-19. Repertoires were generated with immunoSEQ multiplex PCR, while TCRdb's copy carries only in-frame clones and drops some. The sample has tens of thousands of clones, around 87% seen once. The sequencing sample was made of peripheral blood. These receptor sequences come from a human donor in a cohort sampled during active COVID-19.

This chain connects TRBV19 to TRBJ1-2; 10 nucleotides match TRBD1. The germline CDR1 and CDR2 sequences are LNHDA and SQIVND (reference sequence). V shed 5 bases and J 7 bases; nucleotides not matched to a gene: 4. CDR3 length: 13 amino acids. CDR3 region: CASSPDRGLGYTF. CDR3 DNA: TGTGCCAGTAGTCCTGACAGGGGGCTTGGCTACACCTTC.

The chain joins TRBV5-1 to TRBJ2-3, with 13 bases identical to TRBD2. The CDR3 runs 18 residues. Germline CDR1 reads SGHRS; CDR2 reads YFSETQ. V shed 4 bases, J shed 3 bases, and the junction held 11 bases outside the gene matches. CDR3 amino acids: CASSAMTSGRPGTDTQYF. The CDR3 DNA reads TGCGCCAGCAGCGCCATGACTAGCGGGAGGCCCGGGACAGATACGCAGTATTTT.

This clone has more than one count but fewer than ten. V gene TRBV27 combines with J gene TRBJ2-7, with 10 bases aligning to TRBD2. This CDR3 has 15 residues. V trimming: 4 bases; J trimming: 6 bases; junction bases outside the gene matches: 9. CDR1 is MNHEY and CDR2 is SMNVEV in the germline V gene (reference sequence). CDR3 DNA: TGTGCCAGCAGTTACACCACAATAGCGGGAGGCGAGCAGTACTTC. This translates into CASSYTTIAGGEQYF.

The chain carries TRBV15 and TRBJ2-6; TRBD1 aligns across 7 bases. The CDR3 is 16 residues long. The germline V gene has CDR1 LNHNV and CDR2 YYDKDF (reference sequence). The V and J ends lost 5 bases and 3 bases, in that order; junction bases with no gene match: 7. DNA of the CDR3: TGTGCCACCAGCTTGACAGGGTACAGTGGGGCCAACGTCCTGACTTTC. The encoded protein is CATSLTGYSGANVLTF.

The rearrangement joins TRBV19 to TRBJ2-1; 8 nucleotides align to TRBD1. The junction had 3 bases not matched to a gene; V was cut back by 6 bases and J by 5 bases. Germline lookup yields CDR1 LNHDA and CDR2 SQIVND (reference sequence). The CDR3 runs 13 residues. The CDR3 is CASRDRVHNEQFF. The CDR3 DNA reads TGTGCCAGTAGGGACAGGGTCCACAATGAGCAGTTCTTC.

The rearrangement links TRBV27 to TRBJ2-3; 10 positions match TRBD2. Germline CDR1 MNHEY, CDR2 SMNVEV (reference sequence). The CDR3 extends over 15 amino acids. Trimming at V came to 5 bases and at J to 5 bases, leaving 7 bases not matched to a gene. The CDR3 DNA sequence: TGTGCCAGCAGTGTACGGACTAGCGGACGAGATACGCAGTATTTT. This sequence encodes CASSVRTSGRDTQYF.

This sequence joins TRBV28 and TRBJ2-5; 8 bases are shared with TRBD1. CDR1 is MDHEN, CDR2 SYDVKM, per germline. This CDR3 has 15 residues. The trim removed 7 bases at V and 2 bases at J, leaving 9 bases unmatched. CDR3 nucleotide sequence: TGTGCCAGCACCTCCTCCGGACAGGGACAAGAGACCCAGTACTTC. Protein product: CASTSSGQGQETQYF.

V usage is TRBV4-1 and J usage is TRBJ2-7; D perhaps matches TRBD1 (8 bases). V lost 1 base to trimming and J lost 3 bases, with 16 bases between them. CDR1 is MGHRA and CDR2 is YSYEKL in the germline V gene. This CDR3 comprises 16 residues. CDR3 sequence reads: CASSQVRTGTIYEQYF. In nucleotides, the CDR3 is TGCGCCAGCAGCCAAGTTAGGACAGGGACTATCTACGAGCAGTACTTC.

This sequence joins TRBV18 and TRBJ1-4; 8 bases are shared with TRBD1. Germline CDR1 and CDR2: KGHSH and LQKENI. Losses at the gene ends were 0 bases for V and 0 bases for J; bases not matched to a gene: 0. This CDR3 is 16 amino acids long. DNA for the CDR3: TGTGCCAGCTCACCACCGGACAGGGCAACTAATGAAAAACTGTTTTTT. Translated, it gives CASSPPDRATNEKLFF. Together with reference TRBV18 and TRBJ1-4, the CDR3 gives the full variable domain: NAGVMQNPRHLVRRRGQEARLRCSPMKGHSHVYWYRQLPEEGLKFMVYLQKENIIDESGMPKERFSAEFPKEGPSILRIQQVVRGDSAAYFCASSPPDRATNEKLFFGSGTQLSVL.

This rearrangement joins TRBV2 to TRBJ1-1, with TRBD1 matching 8 bases. Germline V gene data show CDR1 as SNHLY and CDR2 as FYNNEI. The CDR3 totals 15 residues. J gave up 1 base and V 4 bases, and 5 bases lay outside the gene matches. The CDR3 reads CASSGAGGRNTEAFF. CDR3 nucleotides: TGTGCCAGCAGTGGGGCAGGGGGCAGGAACACTGAAGCTTTCTTT. The variable domain in full, with the rest retrieved from reference TRBV2 and TRBJ1-1, is EPEVTQTPSHQVTQMGQEVILRCVPISNHLYFYWYRQILGQKVEFLVSFYNNEISEKSEIFDDQFSVERPDGSNFTLKIRSTKLEDSAMYFCASSGAGGRNTEAFFGQGTRLTVV.

The chain combines TRBV3-1 (or the pseudogene TRBV3-2) with TRBJ1-1; D perhaps matches TRBD1 (5 bases). The CDR3 has 14 amino acids. The ends were cut back, 4 bases at V and 0 bases at J, with 9 bases in the middle. Germline values: CDR1 LGHDT, CDR2 YNNKEL (reference sequence). The CDR3 sequence is CASSPQVLNTEAFF. In DNA, the CDR3 is TGTGCCAGCAGCCCACAGGTTTTGAACACTGAAGCTTTCTTT.

V gene TRBV5-1 combines with J gene TRBJ2-7, with a tentative D call TRBD2 (7 bases). Between the trimmed V and J ends, which lost 5 bases and 2 bases, there was a span of 14 bases. Germline assignment: CDR1 SGHRS and CDR2 YFSETQ. The CDR3 contains 14 residues. CDR3 loop: CASRGGDTAYEQYF. As DNA, the CDR3 is TGCGCCAGCAGAGGGGGGGACACCGCCTACGAGCAGTACTTC.

This clone has a single count. The chain uses TRBV2 and TRBJ2-1, with TRBD1 as a possible D gene (5 bases). V gave up 4 bases and J gave up 2 bases, with 12 bases separating them. The CDR3 has 15 amino acids. Looked up from germline, CDR1 is SNHLY and CDR2 is FYNNEI. In DNA form, the CDR3 reads TGTGCCAGCAGTGTGTTGGAAGGGGCCTACAATGAGCAGTTCTTC. Residues: CASSVLEGAYNEQFF.

The genes are TRBV28 and TRBJ1-1; 9 nucleotides line up with TRBD1. The CDR3 sequence is 16 residues long. The junction had 15 bases not matched to a gene; V was cut back by 5 bases and J by 8 bases. Germline values: CDR1 MDHEN, CDR2 SYDVKM. CDR3 sequence reads: CASSPRWYTGGREAFF. The CDR3 DNA sequence: TGTGCCAGCAGTCCCAGATGGTACACAGGGGGCAGGGAAGCTTTCTTT.

This chain joins TRBV28 and TRBJ2-1; 8 nucleotides line up with TRBD2. V lost 5 bases and J lost 7; bases outside the gene matches: 7. Germline V gene data show CDR1 as MDHEN and CDR2 as SYDVKM. The CDR3 runs 14 residues. The CDR3: CASSPSGSGNEQFF. CDR3 coding DNA: TGTGCCAGCAGTCCCAGCGGGAGCGGAAATGAGCAGTTCTTC.

The DNA for the CDR3 is TGTGCTTCCGGGTTGGGTACGCAGTATTTT. Protein: CASGLGTQYF. The gene calls are TRBV28 and TRBJ2-3, with D hard to call. Germline CDR1 reads MDHEN; CDR2 reads SYDVKM. The CDR3 contains 10 residues.

This sequence joins TRBV13 and TRBJ2-7; weak D call: TRBD2 (5 bases). Germline CDR1 and CDR2: PRHDT and FYEKMQ (reference sequence). V was cut by 3 bases and J by 5 bases, with 8 bases left in between. This CDR3 is built from 12 residues. The CDR3 spells CASSFSRDEQYF. For the CDR3, the DNA is TGTGCCAGCAGCTTTTCGAGGGACGAGCAGTACTTC.

The chain is built from TRBV6-4 and TRBJ2-2, with TRBD1 identical over 12 bases. The germline V gene has CDR1 MRHNA and CDR2 SNTAGT. V lost 0 bases, J lost 6 bases, and 2 bases stayed unmatched. The CDR3 totals 16 residues. CDR3 DNA: TGTGCCAGCAGTGACTCCGGGACAGGGGGCTCCGGGGAGCTGTTTTTT. Its translation: CASSDSGTGGSGELFF.

The chain combines TRBV12-3 or TRBV12-4 with TRBJ1-1; unclear D gene. The V and J ends lost 6 bases and 10 bases respectively, with 15 bases between them. The CDR3 extends over 12 amino acids. The CDR3 DNA reads TGTGCCAGCAGCCCTCCCTTGGGAGGAGCTTTCTTT. It is translated as CASSPPLGGAFF.

The genes are TRBV29-1 and TRBJ2-1; 8 bases match TRBD2. CDR3 length equals 12 residues. Germline CDR1 SQVTM, CDR2 ANQGSEA. V dropped 5 bases and J dropped 15; count of bases not matched to a gene: 12. The chain's CDR3 is CSVTISGSVRFF. In nucleotides, the CDR3 is TGCAGCGTTACCATCAGCGGGAGTGTAAGGTTCTTC.

The V and J genes are TRBV27 and TRBJ1-4; D call uncertain. Germline values: CDR1 MNHEY, CDR2 SMNVEV (reference sequence). V was shortened by 5 bases and J by 4 bases, with 11 bases between the two germline ends. The CDR3 spans 14 residues. The CDR3 spells CASSNRENNEKLFF. CDR3 nucleotides: TGTGCCAGCAGTAACCGGGAGAATAATGAAAAACTGTTTTTT.

The chain is built from TRBV29-1 and TRBJ1-3, with 7 bases identical to TRBD1. Trimming cost V 5 bases and J 2 bases; bases outside gene matches: 9. This CDR3 spans 15 amino acids. CDR1 is SQVTM and CDR2 is ANQGSEA in the germline V gene. The CDR3 spells CSVIRGESAGNTIYF. The CDR3 DNA follows: TGCAGCGTTATCAGGGGGGAAAGCGCTGGAAACACCATATATTTT.

The chain is built from TRBV6-5 and TRBJ2-5, with unresolved D. CDR3 length: 15 amino acids. Germline V CDR1 and CDR2: MNHEY, SVGAGI. V lost 4 bases to trimming and J lost 3 bases, with 15 bases between them. The CDR3 DNA sequence: TGTGCCAGCAGTTGGGCAGGAACGGTGGAAGAGACCCAGTACTTC. It translates to CASSWAGTVEETQYF.

The chain has TRBV6-6 and TRBJ2-2; D remains unclear. Trimming removed 2 bases at V and 6 bases at J, with 10 bases between. Looked up from germline, CDR1 is MNHNY and CDR2 is SVGAGI (reference sequence). The CDR3 spans 14 residues. The CDR3 nucleotides are TGTGCCAGCAGTTACGAGACACGTGCCGGGGAGCTGTTTTTT. This gives the protein CASSYETRAGELFF.

The genes are TRBV6-5 and TRBJ2-2; TRBD2 matches at 9 bases. J was trimmed by 6 bases and V by 4 bases; bases with no gene match: 6. Germline V lookup: CDR1 MNHEY, CDR2 SVGAGI. The CDR3 is 15 residues long. CDR3 sequence reads: CASSFSGSTAGELFF. The DNA for the CDR3 is TGTGCCAGCAGTTTTAGCGGGAGCACCGCCGGGGAGCTGTTTTTT.

This chain joins TRBV5-1 and TRBJ2-3; the match to TRBD1 covers 10 bases. Germline V lookup: CDR1 SGHRS, CDR2 YFSETQ. J was trimmed by 0 bases and V by 4 bases; bases with no gene match: 2. This CDR3 is built from 15 residues. The CDR3: CASSRGQGSTDTQYF. The DNA for the CDR3 is TGCGCCAGCAGCAGGGGACAGGGGAGCACAGATACGCAGTATTTT.

The chain is built from TRBV2 and TRBJ1-5, with 7 bases aligning to TRBD1. Trimming took 7 bases from V and 4 from J; bases not matched to a gene: 7. The CDR3 loop spans 14 amino acids. In germline, CDR1 is SNHLY, CDR2 FYNNEI. The CDR3 region has the DNA TGTGCCAGCACTCAGACAGGGCAAAATCAGCCCCAGCATTTT. Its translation is CASTQTGQNQPQHF. The whole variable domain, remainder taken from reference TRBV2 and TRBJ1-5, is EPEVTQTPSHQVTQMGQEVILRCVPISNHLYFYWYRQILGQKVEFLVSFYNNEISEKSEIFDDQFSVERPDGSNFTLKIRSTKLEDSAMYFCASTQTGQNQPQHFGDGTRLSIL.

This clone showed up just once. The rearrangement uses TRBV7-6 and TRBJ2-3, with TRBD2 as a possible D gene (6 bases). Germline V gives CDR1 SGHVS, CDR2 FNYEAQ. This CDR3 region has 15 residues. Trimming removed 6 bases at V and 0 bases at J, with 13 bases between. This CDR3 reads CASSSLGTSTDTQYF. The CDR3 DNA sequence: TGTGCCAGCAGTTCCCTCGGGACTAGCACAGATACGCAGTATTTT.

This chain links TRBV28 with TRBJ1-6; TRBD1 aligns across 8 bases. The CDR3 is 19 residues long. With 3 bases clipped from V and 5 bases from J, the junction kept 15 bases outside the gene matches. Germline CDR1 is MDHEN and CDR2 is SYDVKM. The CDR3 loop reads CASSLIGQGIGDHNSPLHF. In DNA, the CDR3 is TGTGCCAGCAGTTTGATCGGACAGGGAATCGGGGACCATAATTCACCCCTCCACTTT.